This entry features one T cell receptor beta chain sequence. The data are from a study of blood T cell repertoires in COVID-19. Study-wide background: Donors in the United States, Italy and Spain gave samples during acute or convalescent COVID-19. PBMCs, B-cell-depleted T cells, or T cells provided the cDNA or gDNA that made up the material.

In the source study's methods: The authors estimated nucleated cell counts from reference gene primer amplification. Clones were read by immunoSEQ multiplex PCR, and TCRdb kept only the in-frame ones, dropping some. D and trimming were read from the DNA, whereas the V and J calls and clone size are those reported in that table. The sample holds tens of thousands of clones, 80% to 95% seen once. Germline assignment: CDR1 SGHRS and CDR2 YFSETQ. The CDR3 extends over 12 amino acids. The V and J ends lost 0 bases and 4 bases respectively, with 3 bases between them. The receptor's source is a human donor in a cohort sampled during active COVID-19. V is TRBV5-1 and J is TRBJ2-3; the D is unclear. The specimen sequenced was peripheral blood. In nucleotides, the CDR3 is TGCGCCAGCAGCTTGGCATCAGATACGCAGTATTTT. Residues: CASSLASDTQYF.